Below are 32 T cell receptor beta chains sequenced from a single sample in a study of circulating and synovial CD4+ cells in juvenile arthritis. Sequencing used immunoSEQ multiplex PCR; TCRdb keeps in-frame clones, though not all of them. Of about 30,000 clones listed, approximately 92% are singletons. Sequenced sample: CD4+ T cells from blood. Receptor source: a human donor with juvenile idiopathic arthritis.

The chain recombines TRBV4-1 with TRBJ2-5; 13 bases map to TRBD2. Trimming took 3 bases from V and 1 from J; bases not matched to a gene: 5. CDR1 MGHRA and CDR2 YSYEKL come from the germline V gene. The CDR3 spans 17 residues. CDR3 nucleotides: TGCGCCAGCAGCCAGACCGGGACTAGCGGGGTCCAAGAGACCCAGTACTTC. This codes for CASSQTGTSGVQETQYF.

The chain couples TRBV14 to TRBJ2-7, with a possible D match to TRBD1 (6 bases). Trimming took 0 bases from V and 13 from J, leaving 19 bases between them. The CDR3 loop spans 14 amino acids. Germline CDR1 SGHDN, CDR2 FVKESK. Written as DNA, the CDR3 is TGTGCCAGCAGCCAAGATGAAAGGTCCAGGGGCGGTTACTTC. This sequence encodes CASSQDERSRGGYF.

The chain has TRBV5-1 and TRBJ1-1; possibly TRBD1 for D (6 bases). CDR1 SGHRS and CDR2 YFSETQ come from the germline V gene. The CDR3 runs to 14 residues. Deletions cut 1 base from V and 2 bases from J, with 9 bases between. CDR3 sequence (DNA): TGCGCCAGCAGCTTGACAGGGACCAACACTGAAGCTTTCTTT. It translates to CASSLTGTNTEAFF.

The chain is built from TRBV19 and TRBJ2-7; 7 bases map to TRBD1. There are 15 residues in the CDR3. With V trimmed by 5 bases and J by 2 bases, 9 bases remained unmatched. In germline, CDR1 is LNHDA, CDR2 SQIVND (reference sequence). The CDR3, as DNA: TGTGCCAGTAGTGTCGGACAGGTCGGACCCTACGAGCAGTACTTC. It translates to CASSVGQVGPYEQYF.

This clone was seen only a few times. The J gene is TRBJ2-2, the V gene TRBV5-5; D call uncertain. Germline V gene lookup returns CDR1 SGHKS and CDR2 YYEKEE (reference sequence). The V end was cut by 6 bases, the J end by 1 base, with 10 bases between. The CDR3 covers 14 residues. DNA for the CDR3: TGTGCCAGCAATACTCAGGTGAACACCGGGGAGCTGTTTTTT. It codes for CASNTQVNTGELFF. Full variable domain (remainder filled in from reference TRBV5-5 and TRBJ2-2): DAGVTQSPTHLIKTRGQQVTLRCSPISGHKSVSWYQQVLGQGPQFIFQYYEKEERGRGNFPDRFSARQFPNYSSELNVNALLLGDSALYLCASNTQVNTGELFFGEGSRLTVL.

This sequence joins TRBV4-1 and TRBJ2-6, with TRBD2 matching 9 bases. J was trimmed by 0 bases and V by 2 bases; bases with no gene match: 11. From germline, CDR1 is MGHRA and CDR2 YSYEKL. CDR3 length equals 20 residues. The CDR3 is CASSQQNLAGRSSGANVLTF. The CDR3 coding sequence is TGCGCCAGCAGCCAACAAAACCTAGCGGGACGAAGCTCTGGGGCCAACGTCCTGACTTTC.

The V and J genes are TRBV19 and TRBJ2-7; 10 positions agree with TRBD2. The CDR3 contains 15 residues. Germline V CDR1 and CDR2: LNHDA, SQIVND (reference sequence). V dropped 1 base and J dropped 2; count of bases not matched to a gene: 2. The DNA of the CDR3 is TGTGCCAGTAGTATAGCAAGCGGGAGGGCCTACGAGCAGTACTTC. Amino acids: CASSIASGRAYEQYF.

This chain connects TRBV28 to TRBJ2-7, with 10 bases fitting TRBD2. There are 14 residues in the CDR3. The V gene's germline CDR1 is MDHEN and CDR2 SYDVKM. After removal of 3 bases from V and 4 bases from J, the junction contained 3 bases not matched to a gene. In DNA form, the CDR3 reads TGTGCCAGCAGTTTTTCTAGCGGGAGTTACGAGCAGTACTTC. Encoded protein: CASSFSSGSYEQYF.

This clone was detected only once. This sequence joins TRBV19 and TRBJ2-5, with 13 bases aligning to TRBD2. J was trimmed by 4 bases and V by 5 bases; bases with no gene match: 7. The CDR3 runs 16 residues. CDR1 LNHDA and CDR2 SQIVND come from the germline V gene (reference sequence). In DNA form, the CDR3 reads TGTGCCAGTAGTCGGGCGGGGACTAGCGGGATAGAGACCCAGTACTTC. Its translation: CASSRAGTSGIETQYF.

The V and J genes are TRBV6-5 and TRBJ2-7, with TRBD1 matching over 7 bases. The CDR3 is 14 amino acids. J was trimmed by 2 bases and V by 6 bases; bases with no gene match: 7. Looked up from germline, CDR1 is MNHEY and CDR2 is SVGAGI. The CDR3, as DNA: TGTGCCAGCAGACAAAACAGGGGCCCCTACGAGCAGTACTTC. Amino acids: CASRQNRGPYEQYF.

The J gene is TRBJ2-7, the V gene TRBV11-2, with TRBD2 identical over 8 bases. The CDR3 consists of 14 residues. Trimming cost V 8 bases and J 4 bases; bases outside gene matches: 10. Germline V gene data show CDR1 as SGHAT and CDR2 as FQNNGV. The CDR3 loop is CASASPSSGYEQYF. CDR3 in DNA: TGTGCCAGCGCCTCCCCCTCTAGCGGGTACGAGCAGTACTTC.

V gene TRBV7-2 combines with J gene TRBJ2-7; D may be TRBD2 (6 bases). Deletions cut 7 bases from V and 6 bases from J, with 13 bases between. The CDR3 is 12 residues long. The germline CDR1 and CDR2 sequences are SGHTA and FQGNSA. The CDR3 loop reads CASTREAGEQYF. The CDR3 nucleotides are TGTGCCAGCACCAGAGAAGCGGGCGAGCAGTACTTC.

The V and J genes are TRBV7-3 and TRBJ2-1, with 10 bases matching TRBD2. Trimming took 6 bases from V and 3 from J; bases not matched to a gene: 8. Germline-derived CDR1 and CDR2 are SGHTA and FQGTGA. The length of the CDR3 is 16 residues. The CDR3 sequence: CASSRIGLADYNEQFF. The CDR3 DNA reads as TGTGCCAGCAGTCGGATCGGACTAGCGGACTACAATGAGCAGTTCTTC. Combining the CDR3 with reference TRBV7-3 and TRBJ2-1 gives the whole variable domain GAGVSQTPSNKVTEKGKYVELRCDPISGHTALYWYRQSLGQGPEFLIYFQGTGAADDSGLPNDRFFAVRPEGSVSTLKIQRTERGDSAVYLCASSRIGLADYNEQFFGPGTRLTVL.

The rearrangement links TRBV30 to TRBJ1-2, with a weak D call TRBD1 (6 bases). The CDR3 extends over 13 amino acids. V was shortened by 1 base and J by 4 bases, with 10 bases between the two germline ends. CDR1 is GTSNPN and CDR2 is SVGIG in the germline V gene (reference sequence). The CDR3 nucleotides are TGTGCCTGGAGTGCTCAGGGGACCTATGGCTACACCTTC. Its translation: CAWSAQGTYGYTF.

The rearrangement uses TRBV28 and TRBJ1-5; a weak D match, TRBD1 (6 bases). Per the germline V gene, CDR1 is MDHEN and CDR2 is SYDVKM. The CDR3 is 19 residues long. V lost 2 bases, J lost 5 bases, and 25 bases lay in between. The CDR3 region is CASSLQSADLGTFDQPQHF. The CDR3 bases are TGTGCCAGCAGTTTACAGAGCGCGGACCTCGGGACATTCGATCAGCCCCAGCATTTT.

The chain joins TRBV6-1 to TRBJ1-3; 7 bases agree with TRBD1. CDR1 and CDR2 (germline): MNHNS, SASEGT. This CDR3 spans 14 amino acids. The J segment lost 3 bases and the V segment lost 4 bases, leaving 3 bases of the junction unmatched. This CDR3 reads CASSADRVGNTIYF. The CDR3, as DNA: TGTGCCAGCAGTGCTGACAGGGTTGGAAACACCATATATTTT.

The gene calls are TRBV27 and TRBJ2-3; 8 bases fit TRBD2. J was trimmed by 7 bases and V by 7 bases; bases with no gene match: 10. Germline V gives CDR1 MNHEY, CDR2 SMNVEV (reference sequence). The CDR3 length is 14 residues. CDR3 DNA sequence: TGTGCCAGCAAAAAGCGGGAGTTTCCTCATACGCAGTATTTT. It encodes CASKKREFPHTQYF.

The rearrangement uses TRBV5-1 and TRBJ1-2; the match to TRBD1 covers 8 bases. CDR1 is SGHRS and CDR2 is YFSETQ in the germline V gene. The CDR3 length is 13 residues. The J segment lost 8 bases and the V segment lost 4 bases, leaving 7 bases of the junction unmatched. For the CDR3, the DNA is TGCGCCAGCAGCACTACAGGGGGAGGAGGCTACACCTTC. This translates into CASSTTGGGGYTF.

V and J are TRBV11-2 and TRBJ2-7; 7 bases are shared with TRBD2. Losses at the gene ends were 0 bases for V and 3 bases for J; bases not matched to a gene: 20. Germline CDR1 and CDR2: SGHAT and FQNNGV. This CDR3 has 20 amino acids. CDR3 amino acids: CASSLEMDGLAASILYEQYF. CDR3 in DNA: TGTGCCAGCAGCTTAGAAATGGATGGGCTAGCGGCTTCTATCCTCTACGAGCAGTACTTC.

The CDR3 is CASSRPTGMAGELFF. The CDR3 nucleotides read TGTGCCAGCAGCCGGCCGACAGGGATGGCCGGGGAGCTGTTTTTT. V gene TRBV5-4 combines with J gene TRBJ2-2; 7 bases are shared with TRBD1. Trimming at V came to 4 bases and at J to 6 bases, leaving 9 bases not matched to a gene. The CDR3 has 15 amino acids. Germline lookup yields CDR1 SGHNT and CDR2 YYREEE (reference sequence).

Concerning this clone: Mismatch with germline at one junction end may stem from a read error. V and J are TRBV5-1 and TRBJ1-1, with 7 positions matching TRBD1. CDR1 SGHRS and CDR2 YFSETQ come from the germline V gene. This CDR3 region has 14 residues. CDR3 sequence (DNA): TGCGCCAGCAGTCGAGACAGGGTAAGGTCTGAAGCTTCCTTT. Residues: CASSRDRVRSEASF.

The CDR3 DNA is TGTGCCAGCAGCGTAGGGGGGCTAGCGGGGACCAATGAGCAGTTCTTC. It encodes CASSVGGLAGTNEQFF. The chain employs TRBV9 and TRBJ2-1; TRBD2 matches 9 bases. In germline, CDR1 is SGDLS, CDR2 YYNGEE. There are 16 residues in the CDR3. Trimming cost V 0 bases and J 6 bases; bases outside gene matches: 7.

The chain joins TRBV6-6 to TRBJ2-3, with D perhaps matching TRBD1 (5 bases). The CDR3 totals 15 residues. The germline V gene encodes CDR1 MNHNY and CDR2 SVGAGI (reference sequence). V was trimmed by 7 bases and J by 1 base, leaving 15 bases between them. The CDR3 spells CASISRGSGTDTQYF. Here the CDR3 DNA reads TGTGCCAGCATTTCTAGGGGCTCGGGCACAGATACGCAGTATTTT.

This chain uses TRBV4-2 with TRBJ2-2; 11 positions agree with TRBD2. V lost 1 base and J lost 2; bases outside the gene matches: 21. This CDR3 has 23 amino acids. Per the germline V gene, CDR1 is LGHNA and CDR2 is YNFKEQ. As DNA, the CDR3 is TGTGCCAGCAGCCAAGGCCCCGTGGGACTTTTGAGCACTAGCGGGAGTAACACCGGGGAGCTGTTTTTT. This encodes CASSQGPVGLLSTSGSNTGELFF.

CDR3 DNA: TGTGCCAGCAGCCAGGCGGGCTTAGGGAGTAATGAGCAGTTCTTC. It codes for CASSQAGLGSNEQFF. This rearrangement joins TRBV7-8 to TRBJ2-1; D is perhaps TRBD2 (5 bases). The V and J ends lost 5 bases and 7 bases respectively, with 18 bases between them. Germline values: CDR1 SGHVS, CDR2 FQNEAQ. The length of the CDR3 is 15 residues.

The J gene is TRBJ1-2, the V gene TRBV5-4, with D perhaps matching TRBD1 (5 bases). This CDR3 is 13 amino acids long. Germline CDR1 SGHNT, CDR2 YYREEE (reference sequence). The V and J ends lost 3 bases and 2 bases respectively, with 8 bases between them. CDR3 sequence: CASSSDKNYGYTF. The CDR3 nucleotides are TGTGCCAGCAGCTCGGACAAGAACTATGGCTACACCTTC.

The rearrangement links TRBV29-1 to TRBJ2-7, with D perhaps TRBD2 (6 bases). Germline assignment: CDR1 SQVTM and CDR2 ANQGSEA. This CDR3 is 14 amino acids long. Trimming pared 4 bases from V and 2 bases from J, leaving 15 bases between. CDR3 region: CSVVRWDSPYEQYF. The CDR3 DNA reads TGCAGCGTTGTAAGGTGGGACTCGCCCTACGAGCAGTACTTC.

The chain has TRBV7-9 and TRBJ1-3; 9 positions agree with TRBD1. V was pared by 5 bases and J by 0 bases, with 5 bases of the junction left unmatched. The CDR3 is 16 residues long. Per germline, CDR1 SEHNR and CDR2 FQNEAQ (reference sequence). The CDR3 reads CASSRGQGISGNTIYF. Here the CDR3 DNA reads TGTGCCAGCAGCAGGGGACAGGGTATCTCTGGAAACACCATATATTTT.

This rearrangement joins TRBV5-1 to TRBJ2-3; D gene unclear. This CDR3 contains 15 residues. V was pared by 1 base and J by 0 bases, with 9 bases between. Germline-derived CDR1 and CDR2 are SGHRS and YFSETQ. The CDR3 region has the DNA TGCGCCAGCAGCTTGATTTATTCTAGCACAGATACGCAGTATTTT. Amino acid sequence: CASSLIYSSTDTQYF. Full variable domain (remainder filled in from reference TRBV5-1 and TRBJ2-3): KAGVTQTPRYLIKTRGQQVTLSCSPISGHRSVSWYQQTPGQGLQFLFEYFSETQRNKGNFPGRFSGRQFSNSRSEMNVSTLELGDSALYLCASSLIYSSTDTQYFGPGTRLTVL.

The chain combines TRBV5-4 with TRBJ2-1; 14 bases line up with TRBD2. The CDR3 sequence is 17 residues long. The V and J ends lost 4 bases and 0 bases, in that order; junction bases with no gene match: 3. Germline CDR1 is SGHNT and CDR2 is YYREEE (reference sequence). As DNA, the CDR3 is TGTGCCAGCAGCGGGGGACTAGCGGGGGCCTCCTACAATGAGCAGTTCTTC. This sequence encodes CASSGGLAGASYNEQFF.

The chain couples TRBV19 to TRBJ2-3; D is possibly TRBD2 (5 bases). Germline CDR1 and CDR2: LNHDA and SQIVND (reference sequence). CDR3 length: 13 residues. Trimming took 3 bases from V and 4 from J, leaving 8 bases between them. Here the CDR3 reads CASSITGADTQYF. CDR3 nucleotide sequence: TGTGCCAGTAGTATCACCGGGGCAGATACGCAGTATTTT.

This chain connects TRBV19 to TRBJ2-1, with 9 bases lining up with TRBD2. Germline lookup yields CDR1 LNHDA and CDR2 SQIVND (reference sequence). V was pared by 4 bases and J by 4 bases, with 8 bases of the junction left unmatched. The CDR3 spans 16 residues. The CDR3 nucleotides are TGTGCCAGTAGTACCTTCCTCAGCGGGAGGTACAATGAGCAGTTCTTC. Protein: CASSTFLSGRYNEQFF.